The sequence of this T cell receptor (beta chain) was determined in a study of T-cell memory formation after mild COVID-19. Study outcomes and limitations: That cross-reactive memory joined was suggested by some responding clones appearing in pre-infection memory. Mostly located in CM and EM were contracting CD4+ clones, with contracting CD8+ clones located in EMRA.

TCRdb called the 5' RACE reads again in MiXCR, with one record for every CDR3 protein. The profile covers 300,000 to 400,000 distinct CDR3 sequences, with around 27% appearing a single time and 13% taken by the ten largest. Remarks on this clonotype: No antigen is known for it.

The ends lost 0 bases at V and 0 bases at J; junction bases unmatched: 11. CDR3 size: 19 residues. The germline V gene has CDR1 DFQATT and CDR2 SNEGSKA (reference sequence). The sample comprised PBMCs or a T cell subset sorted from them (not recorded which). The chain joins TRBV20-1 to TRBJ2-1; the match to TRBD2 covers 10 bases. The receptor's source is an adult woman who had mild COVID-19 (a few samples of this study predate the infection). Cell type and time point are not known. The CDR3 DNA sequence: TGCAGTGCTAGAGATACCGGGACTAGCGACTCCCGCTCCTACAATGAGCAGTTCTTC. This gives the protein CSARDTGTSDSRSYNEQFF.